This is a list of T cell receptor beta chains from one sample in a study of blood T cell repertoires in COVID-19. Sequencing used immunoSEQ multiplex PCR; TCRdb keeps in-frame clones, though not all of them. Here the sample spans 110,000 or so clones, about three quarters being singletons. Specimen: peripheral blood. These TCRs come from a woman aged 40 to 50 with acute or convalescent COVID-19. Each CDR3 is given with its conserved first and last residue. D genes are given only for firm matches. The size entry is marked missing in some rows and otherwise reads once, few, many or a size class.

>few|TRBV6-5|TRBD2|TRBJ2-5
TGTGCCAGCAGTTTCGCGGGGGGGCGAGAGACCCAGTACTTC
CASSFAGGRETQYF
>NA|TRBV6-5|NA|TRBJ1-1
TGTGCCAGCAGTTACGATGGGGGCAGGAACACTGAAGCTTTCTTT
CASSYDGGRNTEAFF
>NA|TRBV6-1|TRBD2|TRBJ2-5
TGTGCCAGCAGTGAAGTGCAGCGGGGGGGTTCTTTGGGAGAGACCCAGTACTTC
CASSEVQRGGSLGETQYF
>NA|TRBV3-1/TRBV3-2|TRBD1|TRBJ1-2
TGTGCCAGCAGCCAAGTGGCAGGGGGCGCGTTGTATGGCTACACCTTC
CASSQVAGGALYGYTF
>NA|TRBV15|NA|TRBJ1-4
TGTGCCACCAGCCGCAGCTGGACTGAGGAAAAACTGTTTTTT
CATSRSWTEEKLFF
>NA|TRBV6-5|NA|TRBJ1-1
TGTGCCAGCAGTTACTGGGACATTAACACTGAAGCTTTCTTT
CASSYWDINTEAFF
>NA|TRBV7-2|TRBD1|TRBJ1-5
TGTGCCAGCAGCGTCCGGGACAGTAATCAGCCCCAGCATTTT
CASSVRDSNQPQHF
>NA|TRBV15|NA|TRBJ2-5
TGTGCCACCAGCAGAGATGTAGGAGGTCAAGAGACCCAGTACTTC
CATSRDVGGQETQYF
>NA|TRBV7-3|TRBD1|TRBJ2-2
TGTGCCAGCAGCTTAACAGGGGGCTCGAACACCGGGGAGCTGTTTTTT
CASSLTGGSNTGELFF
>few|TRBV11-1|NA|TRBJ2-5
TGTGCCAGCAGCCAAAGCCCCCAAGAGACCCAGTACTTC
CASSQSPQETQYF
>NA|TRBV4-1|NA|TRBJ2-3
TGCGCCAGCAGCCATGCCGGACAGCAGGGAGATACGCAGTATTTT
CASSHAGQQGDTQYF
>NA|TRBV2|NA|TRBJ1-6
TGTGCCAGCAGTGAACCTAGGGGATCACCCCTCCACTTT
CASSEPRGSPLHF
>NA|TRBV19|NA|TRBJ1-5
TGTGCCAGTAGTATATCCGCGAATCAGCCCCAGCATTTT
CASSISANQPQHF
>NA|TRBV10-1|TRBD1|TRBJ2-1
TGCGCCAGCAGTGCAGGACAGGGACGAAGCTCCTACAATGAGCAGTTCTTC
CASSAGQGRSSYNEQFF